This note documents a single T cell receptor beta chain sequence. What it binds is unknown. Reverse transcription of all isolated RNA meant that expressed TCRB transcripts were sequenced. Only in-frame clones appear in the TCRdb table, and some are missing; sequencing was by immunoSEQ multiplex PCR. In the table there are approximately 240,000 clones, 16% of which are singletons. The data belong to a study of beta chain features in type 1 diabetes. Study observations and caveats: Diminished insertions and augmented deletions at VDJ junctions characterized type 1 diabetes patients. Moderately but significantly shorter TCRB CDR3s were found in Type 1 diabetes patients in all four CD4+ subsets.

The CDR3 runs 14 residues. V was trimmed by 4 bases and J by 1 base, leaving 13 bases between them. Per germline, CDR1 SQVTM and CDR2 ANQGSEA. Cell sorting via CD45RO/CCR7/CD25/CD127/CD95/CD27 was performed to obtain CD4+ naive, central memory, regulatory and stem cell-like memory cells. Purity exceeded 95% in all sorted populations. The receptor was isolated from a man aged 25 to 40 with type 1 diabetes. The sample was naive CD4+ T cells from blood. The chain uses TRBV29-1 and TRBJ1-1; D is uncertain. The CDR3 DNA follows: TGCAGCGTTGGTTGGGATTATTCGAACACTGAAGCTTTCTTT. Its translation: CSVGWDYSNTEAFF. The variable domain in full, with the rest retrieved from reference TRBV29-1 and TRBJ1-1, is SAVISQKPSRDICQRGTSLTIQCQVDSQVTMMFWYRQQPGQSLTLIATANQGSEATYESGFVIDKFPISRPNLTFSTLTVSNMSPEDSSIYLCSVGWDYSNTEAFFGQGTRLTVV.